A single sample is the source of the 30 T cell receptor beta chains below, sequenced in a study of blood T cell repertoires in COVID-19. The repertoire was sequenced with immunoSEQ multiplex PCR; TCRdb's copy has only in-frame clones and lacks some. The sample has some 86,000 clones, 70% to 90% seen once. Input material: peripheral blood. These receptors all stem from a woman aged 70-85 years with acute or convalescent COVID-19.

The J gene is TRBJ1-4, the V gene TRBV25-1, with a weak D call TRBD1 (6 bases). V shed 4 bases and J shed 0 bases, with 12 bases lying between them. The CDR3 has 16 residues. Germline CDR1 is MGHDK and CDR2 is SYGVNS. The CDR3 spells CASSGTVFTTNEKLFF. As DNA, the CDR3 is TGTGCCAGCAGTGGGACAGTCTTTACAACTAATGAAAAACTGTTTTTT.

CDR3 sequence reads: CASSVVPGWEQYV. For the CDR3, the DNA is TGTGCCAGCAGCGTAGTCCCAGGGTGGGAGCAGTACGTC. The chain carries TRBV9 and TRBJ2-7, with D possibly being TRBD1 (5 bases). CDR1 SGDLS and CDR2 YYNGEE come from the germline V gene. V was pared by 0 bases and J by 7 bases, with 11 bases between. This CDR3 comprises 13 residues.

This chain uses TRBV5-1 with TRBJ1-1; D is perhaps TRBD1 (5 bases). The CDR3 has 12 amino acids. Germline V gene sequence: CDR1 SGHRS, CDR2 YFSETQ. Trimming left V 5 bases short and J 1 base short, with 6 bases between. The CDR3 DNA reads TGCGCCAGCAGGACAGAGAACACTGAAGCTTTCTTT. Its protein is CASRTENTEAFF.

The V call is TRBV27, the J call TRBJ2-7; D unclear. Germline V lookup: CDR1 MNHEY, CDR2 SMNVEV (reference sequence). The CDR3 is made up of 13 amino acids. V dropped 5 bases and J dropped 0 bases, with 8 bases sitting between them. In nucleotides, the CDR3 is TGTGCCAGCAGTCCACAGTACTCCTACGAGCAGTACGTC. It yields the protein CASSPQYSYEQYV.

This clone was observed a few times. V usage is TRBV18 and J usage is TRBJ1-5, with 7 bases lining up with TRBD1. The CDR3 extends over 14 amino acids. V lost 5 bases and J lost 4; bases outside the gene matches: 5. Germline assignment: CDR1 KGHSH and CDR2 LQKENI. The DNA of the CDR3 is TGTGCCAGCTCATCCCGGGACAGTAATCAGCCCCAGCATTTT. It yields the protein CASSSRDSNQPQHF.

This clone was counted between two and nine times. V usage is TRBV19 and J usage is TRBJ1-2; a weak D match, TRBD1 (6 bases). Germline V gives CDR1 LNHDA, CDR2 SQIVND (reference sequence). This CDR3 region has 15 residues. V was shortened by 1 base and J by 0 bases, with 9 bases between the two germline ends. CDR3 DNA sequence: TGTGCCAGTAGTATAGGAGGGGGATCTAACTATGGCTACACCTTC. Residues: CASSIGGGSNYGYTF.

This clone has a single count. CDR3 amino acids: CASRAGPLLGEQFF. The CDR3, as DNA: TGTGCCAGCAGAGCGGGACCGCTTTTAGGTGAGCAGTTCTTC. V and J are TRBV6-5 and TRBJ2-1, with TRBD2 identical over 7 bases. This CDR3 is 14 amino acids long. CDR1 is MNHEY, CDR2 SVGAGI, per germline. Germline trimming cut 6 bases from V and 9 bases from J; bases unmatched to any gene: 11.

The CDR3 region is CASNTQGITEAFF. For the CDR3, the DNA is TGTGCCAGCAACACCCAGGGGATCACTGAAGCTTTCTTT. This chain uses TRBV2 with TRBJ1-1; D is possibly TRBD1 (6 bases). The V end was cut by 7 bases, the J end by 4 bases, with 13 bases between. This CDR3 region has 13 residues. Germline CDR1 reads SNHLY; CDR2 reads FYNNEI.

The chain joins TRBV5-5 to TRBJ1-2; 8 bases align to TRBD1. The germline V gene has CDR1 SGHKS and CDR2 YYEKEE (reference sequence). Germline trimming cut 4 bases from V and 4 bases from J; bases unmatched to any gene: 15. The CDR3 loop spans 17 amino acids. The CDR3 bases are TGTGCCAGCAGCCTTGGATGGCTGGACAGGGACACCTATGGCTACACCTTC. This sequence encodes CASSLGWLDRDTYGYTF.

The chain has TRBV28 and TRBJ1-2; TRBD1 matches 8 bases. J was trimmed by 3 bases and V by 0 bases; bases with no gene match: 9. Germline assignment: CDR1 MDHEN and CDR2 SYDVKM. This CDR3 is built from 17 residues. Here the CDR3 DNA reads TGTGCCAGCAGTTTATGGACAGGGGACTTTTGGGACTATGGCTACACCTTC. This sequence encodes CASSLWTGDFWDYGYTF.

Note on this clone: The junction does not match germline at one end; this may be a read error. The genes are TRBV15 and TRBJ2-3, with D unresolved. Germline V gene sequence: CDR1 LNHNV, CDR2 YYDKDF (reference sequence). CDR3 length equals 12 residues. CDR3 amino acids: CATSRDTATQYF. The CDR3, as DNA: TGTGCCACCAGCAGAGATACAGCTACGCAGTATTTT.

The chain couples TRBV30 to TRBJ2-7; D possibly corresponds to TRBD1 (5 bases). Trimming stripped 0 bases from V and 6 bases from J, with 18 bases between. From germline, CDR1 is GTSNPN and CDR2 SVGIG (reference sequence). The CDR3 spans 15 residues. The CDR3 loop reads CAWSVGAGQGGEQYV. Written as DNA, the CDR3 is TGTGCCTGGAGTGTAGGGGCTGGCCAGGGTGGCGAGCAGTACGTC.

This clone has just a few counts. The V gene is TRBV20-1, the J gene TRBJ2-3; TRBD2 matches 12 bases. V dropped 6 bases and J dropped 2; count of bases not matched to a gene: 6. CDR1 is DFQATT and CDR2 is SNEGSKA in the germline V gene (reference sequence). This CDR3 has 15 residues. The CDR3 DNA reads as TGCAGTGCGAGTGGGACTAGCGGGTTCACAGATACGCAGTATTTT. Protein product: CSASGTSGFTDTQYF.

The genes are TRBV6-5 and TRBJ2-3; TRBD2 aligns across 7 bases. CDR1 and CDR2 from the germline V gene are MNHEY and SVGAGI. The CDR3 has 12 amino acids. The V gene end was trimmed by 8 bases and the J gene end by 7 bases; junction bases not matched to a gene: 6. Here the CDR3 DNA reads TGTGCCAGCCTCGGGGGGTGGAATACGCAGTATTTT. As protein: CASLGGWNTQYF.

This clone occurred many times. The gene calls are TRBV29-1 and TRBJ2-3; the match to TRBD2 covers 12 bases. J gave up 4 bases and V 6 bases, and 5 bases lay outside the gene matches. Looked up from germline, CDR1 is SQVTM and CDR2 is ANQGSEA. CDR3 length: 14 residues. Written as DNA, the CDR3 is TGCAGCGTGAAGACTAGCGGGAGCCCAGATACGCAGTATTTT. Its translation is CSVKTSGSPDTQYF.

This chain joins TRBV7-9 and TRBJ2-3, with 8 bases fitting TRBD2. The ends lost 2 bases at V and 2 bases at J; junction bases unmatched: 3. The germline gives CDR1 SEHNR, CDR2 FQNEAQ (reference sequence). The CDR3 runs 15 residues. This CDR3 reads CASSLILAVTDTQYF. The CDR3 DNA is TGTGCCAGCAGCTTAATACTAGCGGTCACAGATACGCAGTATTTT.

The J gene is TRBJ2-2, the V gene TRBV19; 7 nucleotides line up with TRBD2. Germline assignment: CDR1 LNHDA and CDR2 SQIVND (reference sequence). The CDR3 consists of 15 residues. V gave up 7 bases and J gave up 3 bases; unmatched junction bases: 8. The CDR3 sequence: CASTLGGYYTGELFF. The CDR3 DNA sequence: TGTGCCAGTACCTTGGGGGGGTACTACACCGGGGAGCTGTTTTTT.

V gene TRBV5-4 combines with J gene TRBJ1-2; D gene unclear. V shed 3 bases and J shed 7 bases, with 13 bases lying between them. This CDR3 spans 13 amino acids. Germline V gene data show CDR1 as SGHNT and CDR2 as YYREEE (reference sequence). CDR3 coding DNA: TGTGCCAGCAGCTCGGCCAGAACTACTGGCTACACCTTC. This translates into CASSSARTTGYTF.

The chain recombines TRBV5-1 with TRBJ1-2; 7 bases align to TRBD1. V was clipped by 1 base and J by 2 bases; unmatched bases: 8. This CDR3 is built from 16 residues. The germline CDR1 and CDR2 sequences are SGHRS and YFSETQ. The CDR3 reads CASSLFPGQPNYGYTF. CDR3 nucleotide sequence: TGCGCCAGCAGCTTGTTCCCGGGACAGCCCAACTATGGCTACACCTTC.

Only one count was recorded for this clone. V usage is TRBV6-2 or TRBV6-3 and J usage is TRBJ1-2; a possible D gene is TRBD1 (5 bases). The CDR3 loop spans 13 amino acids. V lost 4 bases to trimming and J lost 8 bases, with 14 bases between them. CDR1 is MNHEY, CDR2 SVGEGT, per germline. CDR3 DNA sequence: TGTGCCAGCAGTTCTCAGGGTTCCTACGGCTACACCTTC. The encoded protein is CASSSQGSYGYTF.

The V and J genes are TRBV5-4 and TRBJ2-7; D not resolved. Per germline, CDR1 SGHNT and CDR2 YYREEE (reference sequence). V was clipped by 1 base and J by 0 bases, with 8 bases between them. CDR3 size: 14 residues. The CDR3 sequence: CASSLYPSSYEQYV. CDR3 DNA: TGTGCCAGCAGCTTGTACCCGAGCTCCTACGAGCAGTACGTC.

V is TRBV6-5 and J is TRBJ1-6, with 10 bases that match TRBD1. Germline V CDR1 and CDR2: MNHEY, SVGAGI. Unmatched junction bases numbered 7, after V lost 6 bases and J lost 8 bases. The CDR3 runs 15 residues. This CDR3 reads CASRWGQGTHSPLHF. Written as DNA, the CDR3 is TGTGCCAGCAGATGGGGACAGGGGACTCATTCACCCCTCCACTTT.

V usage is TRBV6-5 and J usage is TRBJ1-4, with 7 bases fitting TRBD1. This CDR3 contains 15 residues. Trimming took 2 bases from V and 4 from J; bases not matched to a gene: 4. CDR1 and CDR2 (germline): MNHEY, SVGAGI. Written as DNA, the CDR3 is TGTGCCAGCAGTTACGGGACAGCTAGTAATGAAAAACTGTTTTTT. Translation gives CASSYGTASNEKLFF.

The chain carries TRBV4-3 and TRBJ1-1, with 7 positions matching TRBD1. After removal of 1 base from V and 8 bases from J, the junction contained 4 bases not matched to a gene. This CDR3 comprises 13 residues. Germline V gene data show CDR1 as LGHNA and CDR2 as YSLEER. CDR3 loop: CASSQVGTAEAFF. DNA of the CDR3: TGCGCCAGCAGCCAAGTAGGGACAGCAGAAGCTTTCTTT.

This chain uses TRBV24-1 with TRBJ2-1; no reliable D call. The ends were cut back, 4 bases at V and 6 bases at J, with 9 bases in the middle. Germline values: CDR1 KGHDR, CDR2 SFDVKD. The CDR3 has 13 amino acids. For the CDR3, the DNA is TGTGCCACCAGTGACCCCCGACTCAATGAGCAGTTCTTC. Amino acids: CATSDPRLNEQFF.

V gene TRBV27 combines with J gene TRBJ2-1, with a possible D match to TRBD2 (6 bases). Germline lookup yields CDR1 MNHEY and CDR2 SMNVEV (reference sequence). V shed 5 bases and J shed 3 bases, with 17 bases lying between them. The CDR3 totals 16 residues. This CDR3 reads CASSVQLAEIYNEQFF. The CDR3 DNA sequence: TGTGCCAGCAGTGTACAACTAGCAGAAATCTACAATGAGCAGTTCTTC.

V is TRBV2 and J is TRBJ2-3; 7 bases are shared with TRBD2. Germline loops: CDR1 SNHLY, CDR2 FYNNEI. Germline trimming cut 4 bases from V and 4 bases from J; bases unmatched to any gene: 8. The CDR3 loop spans 15 amino acids. DNA for the CDR3: TGTGCCAGCAGTGGGGCTAGCGGTTACGCAGATACGCAGTATTTT. This codes for CASSGASGYADTQYF.

The rearrangement links TRBV4-1 to TRBJ1-4; D not resolved. Germline V gene sequence: CDR1 MGHRA, CDR2 YSYEKL. The V and J ends lost 4 bases and 7 bases respectively, with 10 bases between them. This CDR3 spans 13 amino acids. CDR3 region: CASSLLFGEKLFF. Written as DNA, the CDR3 is TGCGCCAGCAGCCTTCTCTTCGGTGAAAAACTGTTTTTT.

V and J are TRBV28 and TRBJ2-3, with 9 bases identical to TRBD2. The CDR3 contains 13 residues. The junction had 1 base not matched to a gene; V was cut back by 2 bases and J by 7 bases. CDR1 MDHEN and CDR2 SYDVKM come from the germline V gene. The CDR3: CASSLLAGNTQYF. The CDR3 DNA sequence: TGTGCCAGCAGTTTACTAGCGGGGAATACGCAGTATTTT.

The V and J genes are TRBV25-1 and TRBJ1-4, with D hard to call. V was shortened by 0 bases and J by 4 bases, with 9 bases between the two germline ends. Germline V gene lookup returns CDR1 MGHDK and CDR2 SYGVNS. There are 15 residues in the CDR3. The CDR3 spells CASSEYGLINEKLFF. In DNA form, the CDR3 reads TGTGCCAGCAGTGAATATGGCCTGATTAATGAAAAACTGTTTTTT.